The next 4 T cell receptor beta chains were all read from a single sample in a study of T-cell reconstitution after alpha-beta-depleted transplantation in children (dated by TCRdb to 2015 to 2016). The method behind the library was PCR. TCRdb records Illumina HiSeq 2500 as the sequencer. Molecular barcoding was employed in the preparation of TCR libraries, with unique molecular identifiers being used to normalize TCRbeta repertoire quantification. TCRdb's own reprocessing of the public reads used fastp at Q25 and MiXCR and kept productive beta chains. Duplicate CDR3 protein sequences are folded into a single record with the most common DNA and genes. In all, the sample holds about a million distinct CDR3 sequences, and less than 30% of those were seen once. The biggest ten clones account for about 28% of the sample. This specimen's treatment or condition label, interpreted: allogeneic hematopoietic cell transplantation with graft depleted of TCRalphabeta T cells and CD19 B cells.

Sequencing used PBMCs, mostly from graft donor cells, obtained 360 days after TCRalphabeta/CD19-depleted stem cell transplant. Every receptor here comes from a boy younger than two who had a stem cell transplant for SCID, so the T cells may come from the graft donor.

The chain has TRBV7-9 and TRBJ2-3; maybe TRBD2 (6 bases). The V end was cut by 5 bases, the J end by 5 bases, with 23 bases between. The CDR3 is 17 residues long. Germline V lookup: CDR1 SEHNR, CDR2 FQNEAQ (reference sequence). This CDR3 reads CASSLLPGAELKDTQYF. CDR3 DNA: TGTGCCAGCAGCCTTCTTCCGGGAGCAGAGCTGAAAGATACGCAGTATTTT.

This rearrangement joins TRBV15 to TRBJ2-5; 8 bases match TRBD2. The J segment lost 1 base and the V segment lost 3 bases, leaving 7 bases of the junction unmatched. The CDR3 covers 16 residues. Germline V gene lookup returns CDR1 LNHNV and CDR2 YYDKDF (reference sequence). CDR3 region: CATSRRVGRVQETQYF. In DNA form, the CDR3 reads TGTGCCACCAGCAGGCGGGTCGGGAGGGTCCAAGAGACCCAGTACTTC. The full variable domain, with the rest looked up from reference TRBV15 and TRBJ2-5, is DAMVIQNPRYQVTQFGKPVTLSCSQTLNHNVMYWYQQKSSQAPKLLFHYYDKDFNNEADTPDNFQSRRPNTSFCFLDIRSPGLGDTAMYLCATSRRVGRVQETQYFGPGTRLLVL.

The rearrangement joins TRBV6-1 to TRBJ1-2; D unresolved. Trimming shortened V by 6 bases and J by 4 bases, and 21 bases separated the two germline ends. This CDR3 has 16 amino acids. Per germline, CDR1 MNHNS and CDR2 SASEGT. This CDR3 reads CASRMTEGRLGYGYTF. The CDR3 nucleotides are TGTGCCAGCAGGATGACCGAAGGGAGGTTGGGCTATGGCTACACCTTC.

The rearrangement links TRBV5-1 to TRBJ2-7; D uncertain. The CDR3 contains 15 residues. From germline, CDR1 is SGHRS and CDR2 YFSETQ. The V and J ends lost 2 bases and 3 bases respectively, with 15 bases between them. CDR3: CASSFGFEPYYEQYF. For the CDR3, the DNA is TGCGCCAGCAGCTTTGGCTTTGAACCCTACTACGAGCAGTACTTC.